This TCR beta chain was documented in a study of cytomegalovirus exposure and HLA in healthy donors. Use of 60 Vbeta and 13 Jbeta primers characterized the PCR. Method: immunoSEQ multiplex PCR; TCRdb's copy keeps in-frame clones and lacks some. The table lists 93,000 or so clones, approximately 66% of them singletons, with 3% to 4% in the top ten. Trimming cost V 4 bases and J 2 bases; bases outside gene matches: 6. CDR3 length: 15 amino acids. Germline V CDR1 and CDR2: MGHDK, SYGVNS. The origin of this receptor is a woman aged 45-65 years in good health and CMV-seronegative. Sequencing was carried out using PBMCs. J is TRBJ2-7 and V is TRBV25-1, with TRBD1 matching over 9 bases. Here the CDR3 reads CASSGPGTGTYEQYF. The CDR3 nucleotides read TGTGCCAGCAGTGGCCCCGGGACAGGGACCTACGAGCAGTACTTC.